This passage covers 10 T cell receptor beta chains from one sample sequenced in a study of T-cell memory formation after mild COVID-19 (dated by TCRdb to the early 2020s). The library came from 5' RACE. Sequencing used an Illumina NovaSeq 6000. TCRdb reprocessed the public reads (quality trimming at Q25 with fastp, clone calling with MiXCR) and kept in-frame beta chains. CDR3 protein sequences are deduplicated, and each keeps its most common genes and DNA. The sample table records roughly 450,000 distinct CDR3 sequences; about 20% of these occur just once. The biggest ten clones account for 9% to 15% of the sample. Source material: PBMCs or a T cell subset sorted from them (not recorded which). The receptors were gathered from an adult woman who had mild COVID-19 (a few samples of this study predate the infection). The sample titles of this study are shuffled in the database, so cell type and time point are left out; the donor was told from shared clones.

This clonotype has ten or more counts. The CDR3 reads CASSLGIKGQFF. The CDR3 DNA follows: TGCGCCAGCAGCTTGGGGATCAAGGGGCAGTTCTTC. The genes are TRBV5-1 and TRBJ2-1; D remains ambiguous. The ends were cut back, 0 bases at V and 12 bases at J, with 10 bases in the middle. This CDR3 contains 12 residues. Germline CDR1 is SGHRS and CDR2 is YFSETQ. The full variable domain, with the rest looked up from reference TRBV5-1 and TRBJ2-1, is KAGVTQTPRYLIKTRGQQVTLSCSPISGHRSVSWYQQTPGQGLQFLFEYFSETQRNKGNFPGRFSGRQFSNSRSEMNVSTLELGDSALYLCASSLGIKGQFFGPGTRLTVL.

The table lists this clonotype with a few counts. The chain links TRBV20-1 to TRBJ2-1; possible D gene TRBD1, 5 bases. CDR1 DFQATT and CDR2 SNEGSKA come from the germline V gene (reference sequence). Trimming left V 5 bases short and J 2 bases short, with 13 bases between. The CDR3 length is 14 residues. The CDR3 reads CSAGRAGPYNEQFF. CDR3 DNA sequence: TGCAGTGCTGGCCGGGCAGGGCCCTACAATGAGCAGTTCTTC.

Only a few counts were recorded for this clonotype. The CDR3 coding sequence is TGTGCCAGCAGCTTAAGGAGGGCCGATGAGCAGTTCTTC. Translating gives CASSLRRADEQFF. This chain connects TRBV11-2 to TRBJ2-1, with a possible D match to TRBD2 (6 bases). Germline V gene data show CDR1 as SGHAT and CDR2 as FQNNGV. Deletions cut 2 bases from V and 8 bases from J, with 10 bases between. This CDR3 spans 13 amino acids.

This clonotype has ten or more counts. The chain uses TRBV4-1 and TRBJ2-1; TRBD2 aligns across 7 bases. CDR3 length equals 15 residues. Germline V lookup: CDR1 MGHRA, CDR2 YSYEKL. V trimming: 0 bases; J trimming: 10 bases; junction bases outside the gene matches: 9. CDR3 DNA: TGCGCCAGCAGCCAAGAAACGGGGGGAATAAGGGAGCAGTTCTTC. Translating gives CASSQETGGIREQFF.

This clonotype was seen only a few times. The chain links TRBV7-8 to TRBJ2-1; 8 nucleotides agree with TRBD1. The V and J ends lost 5 bases and 4 bases, in that order; junction bases with no gene match: 4. The CDR3 extends over 14 amino acids. CDR1 and CDR2 from the germline V gene are SGHVS and FQNEAQ. CDR3 sequence (DNA): TGTGCCAGCAGCGGGACAGGTTTTTACAATGAGCAGTTCTTC. Amino acids: CASSGTGFYNEQFF.

This clonotype was counted between two and nine times. V is TRBV21-1 and J is TRBJ1-6; the table's TRBD1 call for D was not verified on the DNA. TRBV21-1 is listed as a pseudogene. The CDR3 runs to 21 residues. The CDR3 spells CASSTSPDRGPWGQHNSPLHF. As DNA, the CDR3 is TGTGCCAGCAGCACTTCACCCGATCGGGGCCCCTGGGGTCAACATAATTCACCCCTCCACTTT.

CDR3 coding DNA: TGCGCCAGCACGACAAATACCTACGAGCAGTACTTC. Translated, it gives CASTTNTYEQYF. The chain employs TRBV23-1 and TRBJ2-7; D uncertain. TRBV23-1 is an open reading frame, and its role is uncertain. The CDR3 length is 12 residues. Trimming stripped 7 bases from V and 2 bases from J, with 9 bases between.

This clonotype was detected a few times. V and J are TRBV9 and TRBJ2-1; 15 bases line up with TRBD2. V lost 3 bases and J lost 5; bases outside the gene matches: 12. The CDR3 consists of 19 residues. Germline values: CDR1 SGDLS, CDR2 YYNGEE. CDR3 bases: TGTGCCAGCAGCGGATTCGGGACTAGCGGGAGGAAACGGGACAATGAGCAGTTCTTC. Translating it yields CASSGFGTSGRKRDNEQFF.

This clonotype has only a few counts. The chain joins TRBV12-3 or TRBV12-4 to TRBJ1-4; a possible D gene is TRBD1 (5 bases). This CDR3 spans 15 amino acids. V was clipped by 3 bases and J by 7 bases, with 15 bases between them. The CDR3 DNA sequence: TGTGCCAGCAGTTTTAGGGCGGCAGGGAGTGAAAAACTGTTTTTT. Encoded protein: CASSFRAAGSEKLFF.

This clonotype was seen more than once but under ten times. In DNA, the CDR3 is TGTGCCAGCTCACCACTCTCGGACACAACCTATGGCTACACCTTC. It is translated as CASSPLSDTTYGYTF. The chain uses TRBV18 and TRBJ1-2; TRBD1 might be the D (5 bases). The V gene's germline CDR1 is KGHSH and CDR2 LQKENI. CDR3 length: 15 amino acids. With 1 base removed from V and 4 bases from J, the gap between germline ends came to 13 bases.